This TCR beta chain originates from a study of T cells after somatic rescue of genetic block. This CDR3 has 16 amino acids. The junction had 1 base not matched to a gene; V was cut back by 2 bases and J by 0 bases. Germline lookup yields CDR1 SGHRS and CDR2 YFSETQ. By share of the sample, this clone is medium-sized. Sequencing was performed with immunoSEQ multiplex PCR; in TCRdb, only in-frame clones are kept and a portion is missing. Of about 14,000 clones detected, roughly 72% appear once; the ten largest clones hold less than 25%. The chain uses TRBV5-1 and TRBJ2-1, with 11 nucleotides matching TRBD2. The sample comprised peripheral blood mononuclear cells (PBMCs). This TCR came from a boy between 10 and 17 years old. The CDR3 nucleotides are TGCGCCAGCAGCTTAACTAGCGGGAGCTCCTACAATGAGCAGTTCTTC. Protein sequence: CASSLTSGSSYNEQFF.